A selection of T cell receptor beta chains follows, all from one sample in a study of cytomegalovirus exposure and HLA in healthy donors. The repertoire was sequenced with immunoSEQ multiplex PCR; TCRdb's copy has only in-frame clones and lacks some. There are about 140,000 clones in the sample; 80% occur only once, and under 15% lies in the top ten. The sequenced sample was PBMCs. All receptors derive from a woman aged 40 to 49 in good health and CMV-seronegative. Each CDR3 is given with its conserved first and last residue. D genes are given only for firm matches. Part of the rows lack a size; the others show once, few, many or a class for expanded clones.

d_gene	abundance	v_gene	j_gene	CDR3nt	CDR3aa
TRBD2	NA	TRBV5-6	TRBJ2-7	TGTGCCAGCAGCTCTCTTCGGGGGGAGGGGTTTGAGCAGTACTTC	CASSSLRGEGFEQYF
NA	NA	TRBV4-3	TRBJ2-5	TGCGCCAGCAGCCAAGATGTGTACAGGAAAGAGACCCAGTACTTC	CASSQDVYRKETQYF
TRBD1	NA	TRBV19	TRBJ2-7	TGTGCCAGTAGTCCCCGGGACAGGGAGCCCGAGCAGTACTTC	CASSPRDREPEQYF
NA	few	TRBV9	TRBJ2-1	TGTGCCAGCAGCCCTCAGTCAACGGAGCAGTTCTTC	CASSPQSTEQFF
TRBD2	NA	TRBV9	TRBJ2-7	TGTGCCAGCAGCCCCCGGGGGGGGACTAGCGGAATCTACGAGCAGTACTTC	CASSPRGGTSGIYEQYF
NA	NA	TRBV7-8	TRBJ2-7	TGTGCCAGCAGCCCCACGGTGGGGCAGCGGGCTTTAGGCGAGCAGTACTTC	CASSPTVGQRALGEQYF
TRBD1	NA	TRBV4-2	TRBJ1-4	TGTGCCAGCAGCCAAGAGACAGGGTTAGGAGAAAAACTGTTTTTT	CASSQETGLGEKLFF
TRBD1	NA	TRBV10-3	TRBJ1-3	TGTGCCATCAGCACAACAGGGACAGCTGGAAACACCATATATTTT	CAISTTGTAGNTIYF
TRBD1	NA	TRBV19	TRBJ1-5	TGTGCCAGTAGTTCCCTACCCAAGGGGGCTAATCAGCCCCAGCATTTT	CASSSLPKGANQPQHF
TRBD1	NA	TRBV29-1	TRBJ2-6	TGCAGCGCCCAGGGGGCCTCTGGGGCCAACGGCCTGACTTTC	CSAQGASGANGLTF
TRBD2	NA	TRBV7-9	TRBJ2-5	TGTGCCAGCAGCTTAGTTTTAGCGGGGTTCCAAGAGACCCAGTACTTC	CASSLVLAGFQETQYF
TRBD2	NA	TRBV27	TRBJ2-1	TGTGCCAGCAGTCCCTGGACTAGCGCTAATGAGCAGTTCTTC	CASSPWTSANEQFF
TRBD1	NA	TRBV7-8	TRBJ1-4	TGTGCCAGCAGCTTAGTATTCGGGACAGTGAATGAAAAACTGTTTTTT	CASSLVFGTVNEKLFF
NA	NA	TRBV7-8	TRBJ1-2	TGTGCCAGCAGCTCGGACCAGGGGACCTCGGGCTATGGCTACACCTTC	CASSSDQGTSGYGYTF
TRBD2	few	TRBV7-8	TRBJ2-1	TGTGCCAGCAGCTCAAAGCGACTAGCGGGAGTTGAGCAGTTCTTC	CASSSKRLAGVEQFF
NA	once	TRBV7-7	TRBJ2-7	TGTGCCAGCAGACCAGACAGCTGCCTTACGAGCGAGCAGTACTTC	CASRPDSCLTSEQYF
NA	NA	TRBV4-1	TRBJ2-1	TGCGCCAGCAGCCCGCCAGGGAACAATGAGCAGTTCTTC	CASSPPGNNEQFF
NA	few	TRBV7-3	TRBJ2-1	TGTGCCAGCAGTCCCGGGACTTCCTACAATGAGCAGTTCTTC	CASSPGTSYNEQFF
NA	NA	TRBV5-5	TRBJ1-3	TGTGCCAGCAGCTTGGGCCCGCTATCCTCTGGAAACACCATATATTTT	CASSLGPLSSGNTIYF
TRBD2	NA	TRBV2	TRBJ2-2	TGTGCCAGCTCCCGGGAGGGCCGGGTCGGGGAGCTGTTTTTT	CASSREGRVGELFF
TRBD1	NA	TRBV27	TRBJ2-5	TGTGCCAGCAGTGACACAGGGGCCCACCAAGAGACCCAGTACTTC	CASSDTGAHQETQYF
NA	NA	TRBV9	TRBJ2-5	TGTGCCAGCAGCCTCGCCGGTGGTAGGGGGGAGACCCAGTACTTC	CASSLAGGRGETQYF
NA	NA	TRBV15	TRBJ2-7	TGTGCCACCAGCAGAGATGGACAGTCATTCAACGAGCAGTACTTC	CATSRDGQSFNEQYF
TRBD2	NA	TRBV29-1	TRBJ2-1	TGCAGCGCAGGGACTAGCGGAACCAATGAGCAGTTCTTC	CSAGTSGTNEQFF
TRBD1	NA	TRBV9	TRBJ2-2	TGTGCCAGCAGCGGGCAGACAGGGGAACGTACCGGGGAGCTGTTTTTT	CASSGQTGERTGELFF
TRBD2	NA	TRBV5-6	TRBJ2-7	TGTGCCAGCAGCTTGAGTCTAGCGGGGTACGAGCAGTACTTC	CASSLSLAGYEQYF
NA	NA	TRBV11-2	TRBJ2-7	TGTGCCAGCAGCTTTATTCCCCCAGGTGCCGGAGGCAACGAGCAGTACTTC	CASSFIPPGAGGNEQYF
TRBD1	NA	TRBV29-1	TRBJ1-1	TGCAGCGTTGAAATGCCGGACAGGGCGAACACTGAAGCTTTCTTT	CSVEMPDRANTEAFF
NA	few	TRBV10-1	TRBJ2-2	TGCGCCACCCCGTCCGCCGGGGAGCTGTTTTTT	CATPSAGELFF
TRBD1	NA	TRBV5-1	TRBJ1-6	TGCGCCAGCAGCTGGGGAGACAGGGGGCCTAATTCACCCCTCCACTTT	CASSWGDRGPNSPLHF
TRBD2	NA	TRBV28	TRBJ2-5	TGTGCCAGCAGTGGGGGACGGGAGGTAGAGACCCAGTACTTC	CASSGGREVETQYF
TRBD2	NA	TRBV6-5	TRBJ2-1	TGTGCCAGCAGTTACGGTACTAGCGGGGGCCTCGATGAGCAGTTCTTC	CASSYGTSGGLDEQFF
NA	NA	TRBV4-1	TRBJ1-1	TGCGCCAGCAGCCACTTGGGGGGGAGGAACACTGAAGCTTTCTTT	CASSHLGGRNTEAFF
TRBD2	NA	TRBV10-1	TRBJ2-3	TGCGCCAGCAGTCGGCGGGGGACAGATACGCAGTATTTT	CASSRRGTDTQYF
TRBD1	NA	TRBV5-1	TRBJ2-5	TGCGCCAGCAGCTTGGAGGGGGCGCGGGAGACCCAGTACTTC	CASSLEGARETQYF
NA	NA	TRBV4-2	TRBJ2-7	TGTGCCAGCAGCAACGACAGGTACTCCTACGAGCAGTACTTC	CASSNDRYSYEQYF
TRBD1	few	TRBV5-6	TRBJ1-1	TGTGCCAGCAGGGGACAGGGTAGTGGAGAAACTGAAGCTTTCTTT	CASRGQGSGETEAFF
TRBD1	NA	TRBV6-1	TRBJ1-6	TGTGCCAGCAGCTACGGCCGGGACAGAAATTCACCCCTCCACTTT	CASSYGRDRNSPLHF
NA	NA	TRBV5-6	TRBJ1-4	TGTGCCAGCCGGCCAGGGGCGCGTACTGAAAAACTGTTTTTT	CASRPGARTEKLFF
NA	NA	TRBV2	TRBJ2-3	TGTGCCAGCGGGTTGGACAGAAACTGGTCTGATACGCAGTATTTT	CASGLDRNWSDTQYF
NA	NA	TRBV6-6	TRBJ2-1	TGTGCCAGCACCCTACTAGTCCAGGCAGGCAATGAGCAGTTCTTC	CASTLLVQAGNEQFF
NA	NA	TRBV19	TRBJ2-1	TGTGCCAGTACTCGATGGGGAGGATTAGCGGATAATGAGCAGTTCTTC	CASTRWGGLADNEQFF
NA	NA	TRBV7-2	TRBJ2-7	TGTGCCAGCAGCCGCCCGGGACTTCAGTACTACGAGCAGTACTTC	CASSRPGLQYYEQYF
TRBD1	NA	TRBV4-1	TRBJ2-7	TGCGCCAGCAGCCCCCCAGCAGGGGGAAGCTACGAGCAGTACTTC	CASSPPAGGSYEQYF
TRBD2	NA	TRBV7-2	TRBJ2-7	TGTGCCAGCAGCTACGCCGGGACTATGGGGCTCGAGCAGTACTTC	CASSYAGTMGLEQYF
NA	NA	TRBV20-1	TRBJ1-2	TGCAGTGCCAGAGACAGTTATGGCTACACCTTC	CSARDSYGYTF
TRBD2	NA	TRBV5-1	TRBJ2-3	TGCGCCAGCAGCTTGAGCGGGGGGGGACTAGATACGCAGTATTTT	CASSLSGGGLDTQYF
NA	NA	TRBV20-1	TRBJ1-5	TGCAGTGCCCAAGGGGTTCAGCCCCAGCATTTT	CSAQGVQPQHF
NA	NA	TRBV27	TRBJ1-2	TGTGCCAGCAGTTTATCGAGGAAGGGGGGGGGCTATGGCTACACCTTC	CASSLSRKGGGYGYTF
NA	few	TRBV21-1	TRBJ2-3	TGTGCCAGCAGCAACGCCGGGACTAGAGGCACAGATACGCAGTATTTT	CASSNAGTRGTDTQYF
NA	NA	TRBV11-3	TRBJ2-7	TGTGCCAGCAGCTTTCGGGAGAGTGAGCAGTACTTC	CASSFRESEQYF
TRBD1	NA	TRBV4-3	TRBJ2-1	TGCGCCAGCAGCCACCGAATCGGGACAGGGTGGGACAATGAGCAGTTCTTC	CASSHRIGTGWDNEQFF
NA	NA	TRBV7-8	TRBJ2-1	TGTGCCAGCAGCTTTTCCGTGGGAGAGGTGAATGAGCAGTTCTTC	CASSFSVGEVNEQFF
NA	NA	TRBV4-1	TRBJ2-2	TGCGCCAGCAGCTTCCGGGACACAAACACCGGGGAGCTGTTTTTT	CASSFRDTNTGELFF